One sample yielded the 24 T cell receptor beta chains listed below, sequenced in a study of beta chain features in type 1 diabetes. Expressed TCRB transcripts were sequenced, since all the RNA that had been isolated was reverse transcribed. Libraries were prepared by immunoSEQ multiplex PCR; TCRdb keeps only in-frame clonotypes and omits some of them. The repertoire has roughly 450,000 clones, approximately 15% of them found once; the top ten carry roughly 0.036%. The material sequenced was naive CD4+ T cells from blood. These receptors all stem from a man between 25 and 39 years old in good health.

This clone was counted at least ten times. V and J are TRBV28 and TRBJ2-1, with 10 bases lining up with TRBD2. CDR3 length equals 16 residues. The trim removed 7 bases at V and 3 bases at J, leaving 9 bases unmatched. Per the germline V gene, CDR1 is MDHEN and CDR2 is SYDVKM. As DNA, the CDR3 is TGTGCCAGCATCCCCGAACTAGCGGGGCTCTACAATGAGCAGTTCTTC. Encoded protein: CASIPELAGLYNEQFF.

This chain uses TRBV30 with TRBJ1-1; the match to TRBD1 covers 7 bases. The CDR3 sequence is 15 residues long. Germline V lookup: CDR1 GTSNPN, CDR2 SVGIG (reference sequence). Trimming took 7 bases from V and 2 from J; bases not matched to a gene: 13. The CDR3 loop reads CAFNGWQGENTEAFF. CDR3 sequence (DNA): TGTGCCTTCAACGGGTGGCAGGGGGAAAACACTGAAGCTTTCTTT. Supplemented by reference TRBV30 and TRBJ1-1, the full variable domain reads SQTIHQWPATLVQPVGSPLSLECTVEGTSNPNLYWYRQAAGRGLQLLFYSVGIGQISSEVPQNLSASRPQDRQFILSSKKLLLSDSGFYLCAFNGWQGENTEAFFGQGTRLTVV.

This clone was picked up a small number of times. The chain couples TRBV18 to TRBJ2-2, with no clear D. V was pared by 1 base and J by 6 bases, with 6 bases between. The CDR3 runs 13 residues. Germline lookup yields CDR1 KGHSH and CDR2 LQKENI. CDR3 DNA: TGTGCCAGCTCACCACACTTAGCCGGGGAGCTGTTTTTT. This gives the protein CASSPHLAGELFF.

The V gene is TRBV11-2, the J gene TRBJ2-7; TRBD1 matches 8 bases. Germline V lookup: CDR1 SGHAT, CDR2 FQNNGV. J lost 2 bases, V lost 8 bases, and 2 bases had no gene match. The CDR3 has 12 residues. CDR3 DNA: TGTGCCAGCGGGGGACAGGCCTACGAGCAGTACTTC. Its protein is CASGGQAYEQYF.

CDR3 loop: CASSLGGTSYNEQFF. The CDR3 DNA sequence: TGTGCCAGCAGCTTGGGCGGCACCTCCTACAATGAGCAGTTCTTC. The rearrangement uses TRBV5-4 and TRBJ2-1; D not resolved. The V end lost 0 bases, the J end lost 0 bases, and 7 bases lay between the germline ends. The CDR3 contains 15 residues. CDR1 and CDR2 (germline): SGHNT, YYREEE (reference sequence).

The V gene is TRBV10-2, the J gene TRBJ2-7; D not certain. The CDR3 has 11 residues. V was cut by 3 bases and J by 3 bases, with 3 bases left in between. In germline, CDR1 is WSHSY, CDR2 SAAADI. CDR3 in DNA: TGCGCCAGCAGTGACAGCTACGAGCAGTACTTC. As protein: CASSDSYEQYF.

In this sample, this clone turned up a few times. This chain joins TRBV10-3 and TRBJ2-3, with D perhaps matching TRBD2 (6 bases). Per germline, CDR1 ENHRY and CDR2 SYGVKD. This CDR3 comprises 16 residues. The V end lost 10 bases, the J end lost 2 bases, and 22 bases lay between the germline ends. The CDR3 nucleotides read TGTGCCAGCGGAGGAGGATCGGGGGACTTCACAGATACGCAGTATTTT. Amino acid sequence: CASGGGSGDFTDTQYF.

The CDR3 loop is CASSLEGVAFNIQYF. CDR3 nucleotides: TGCGCCAGCAGCTTGGAAGGGGTAGCATTCAACATTCAGTACTTC. The rearrangement uses TRBV5-1 and TRBJ2-4; tentative D call: TRBD1 (5 bases). In germline, CDR1 is SGHRS, CDR2 YFSETQ. The CDR3 sequence is 15 residues long. Deletions cut 0 bases from V and 7 bases from J, with 14 bases between.

CDR3 bases: TGTGCCAGCAGTCAATATCCAGGGTTCTCCTACGAGCAGTACGTC. Amino acids: CASSQYPGFSYEQYV. This chain uses TRBV6-1 with TRBJ2-7, with D possibly TRBD1 on 5 matching bases. This CDR3 has 15 amino acids. CDR1 is MNHNS and CDR2 is SASEGT in the germline V gene. V lost 5 bases to trimming and J lost 0 bases, with 14 bases between them.

This clone was found a few times. J is TRBJ2-3 and V is TRBV6-6, with 9 bases lining up with TRBD2. The CDR3 contains 14 residues. V trimming: 8 bases; J trimming: 6 bases; junction bases outside the gene matches: 9. The germline V gene encodes CDR1 MNHNY and CDR2 SVGAGI (reference sequence). For the CDR3, the DNA is TGTGCCAGCGTCTTGGCGGGAGGGGGGGATACGCAGTATTTT. Its protein is CASVLAGGGDTQYF.

This clone has ten or more counts. The rearrangement joins TRBV15 to TRBJ2-1, with D possibly matching TRBD2 (6 bases). This CDR3 comprises 14 residues. CDR1 LNHNV and CDR2 YYDKDF come from the germline V gene (reference sequence). Trimming removed 8 bases from V and 2 bases from J, with 13 bases in between. The CDR3 DNA reads TGTGCCACCGGGGCTGGGAGGACCTACAATGAGCAGTTCTTC. It encodes CATGAGRTYNEQFF.

V usage is TRBV5-6 and J usage is TRBJ2-7; D is uncertain. Germline loops: CDR1 SGHDT, CDR2 YYEEEE. V dropped 4 bases and J dropped 5 bases, with 13 bases sitting between them. The CDR3 totals 13 residues. In DNA form, the CDR3 reads TGTGCCAGCAGCCCGTATTGGGGTGACGAGCAGTACGTC. Translating it yields CASSPYWGDEQYV.

The V call is TRBV29-1, the J call TRBJ1-5, with a tentative D call TRBD1 (6 bases). Trimming removed 5 bases at V and 3 bases at J, with 8 bases between. The CDR3 is made up of 12 amino acids. Germline CDR1 is SQVTM and CDR2 is ANQGSEA. The CDR3 nucleotides are TGCAGCGTTCGACAGGCCAATCAGCCCCAGCATTTT. Translation: CSVRQANQPQHF.

The V gene is TRBV2, the J gene TRBJ1-6; TRBD1 aligns across 9 bases. Looked up from germline, CDR1 is SNHLY and CDR2 is FYNNEI. CDR3 size: 16 residues. The ends lost 2 bases at V and 11 bases at J; junction bases unmatched: 10. This chain's CDR3 is CASSESSGQGFAPLHF. The CDR3 coding sequence is TGTGCCAGCAGTGAATCTTCGGGACAGGGATTTGCACCCCTCCACTTT.

A few counts support this clone. The CDR3 reads CASSLDPSGRYTDTQYF. The CDR3 DNA reads as TGTGCCAGCAGCTTAGACCCTAGCGGGAGATACACAGATACGCAGTATTTT. The chain employs TRBV11-2 and TRBJ2-3; 10 bases map to TRBD2. The trim removed 0 bases at V and 2 bases at J, leaving 5 bases unmatched. This CDR3 comprises 17 residues. The germline V gene encodes CDR1 SGHAT and CDR2 FQNNGV.

This clone was seen more than once but under ten times. The chain joins TRBV7-8 to TRBJ2-3; 9 nucleotides align to TRBD1. CDR1 SGHVS and CDR2 FQNEAQ come from the germline V gene. V was clipped by 1 base and J by 6 bases; unmatched bases: 11. The CDR3 is 17 residues long. In DNA form, the CDR3 reads TGTGCCAGCAGCTTAGGGCCGGGGACAGGGTCTCCGGATACGCAGTATTTT. Its protein is CASSLGPGTGSPDTQYF.

This clone was seen only a few times. The chain combines TRBV13 with TRBJ1-1, with 8 bases aligning to TRBD1. Trimming cost V 3 bases and J 11 bases; bases outside gene matches: 5. The CDR3 covers 12 residues. Germline CDR1 and CDR2: PRHDT and FYEKMQ (reference sequence). CDR3 residues: CASSLQGARAFF. CDR3 in DNA: TGTGCCAGCAGCTTGCAGGGGGCTAGGGCTTTCTTT.

This clone was observed a few times. The rearrangement links TRBV2 to TRBJ2-2, with 9 bases aligning to TRBD1. Per the germline V gene, CDR1 is SNHLY and CDR2 is FYNNEI. V shed 2 bases, J shed 6 bases, and the junction held 7 bases outside the gene matches. This CDR3 spans 16 amino acids. The chain's CDR3 is CASSETGTGLSGELFF. In DNA, the CDR3 is TGTGCCAGCAGTGAAACTGGGACAGGGCTATCCGGGGAGCTGTTTTTT. Together with reference TRBV2 and TRBJ2-2, the CDR3 gives the full variable domain: EPEVTQTPSHQVTQMGQEVILRCVPISNHLYFYWYRQILGQKVEFLVSFYNNEISEKSEIFDDQFSVERPDGSNFTLKIRSTKLEDSAMYFCASSETGTGLSGELFFGEGSRLTVL.

The V and J genes are TRBV28 and TRBJ2-7; 10 bases are a match to TRBD1. The CDR3 is 14 residues long. The germline V gene encodes CDR1 MDHEN and CDR2 SYDVKM. Germline trimming cut 5 bases from V and 4 bases from J; bases unmatched to any gene: 5. The CDR3 region is CASSVPGQGYEQYV. Written as DNA, the CDR3 is TGTGCCAGCAGTGTCCCGGGACAGGGGTACGAGCAGTACGTC.

This clone has only a few counts. The rearrangement joins TRBV29-1 to TRBJ1-2; D remains unclear. Trimming took off 4 bases at V and 7 bases at J, with 16 bases between the two ends. Germline V lookup: CDR1 SQVTM, CDR2 ANQGSEA. The CDR3 length is 13 residues. Here the CDR3 reads CSVAGGDSGGYTF. Here the CDR3 DNA reads TGCAGCGTTGCAGGCGGGGATTCGGGTGGCTACACCTTC.

This clone has more than one count but fewer than ten. The same CDR3 can be traced to other DNA sequences in this sample. The chain uses TRBV9 and TRBJ2-5; 12 nucleotides align to TRBD2. Germline CDR1 SGDLS, CDR2 YYNGEE. The CDR3 covers 16 residues. Trimming removed 0 bases from V and 2 bases from J; junction bases left unmatched: 2. In nucleotides, the CDR3 is TGTGCCAGCAGCGTAGCGACTAGCGGGGGACAAGAGACCCAGTACTTC. Encoded protein: CASSVATSGGQETQYF.

The CDR3 DNA reads as TGCGCCAGCAGCCACGGGGGTCCCAGAACCGGGGAGCTGTTTTTT. Its protein is CASSHGGPRTGELFF. This rearrangement joins TRBV4-1 to TRBJ2-2, with TRBD2 as a possible D gene (6 bases). Between the trimmed V and J ends, which lost 3 bases and 5 bases, there was a span of 13 bases. CDR3 length equals 15 residues. Germline V gives CDR1 MGHRA, CDR2 YSYEKL.

The chain is built from TRBV19 and TRBJ1-2, with 7 nucleotides matching TRBD1. V gave up 2 bases and J gave up 7 bases; unmatched junction bases: 16. The CDR3 runs to 17 residues. Germline-derived CDR1 and CDR2 are LNHDA and SQIVND (reference sequence). CDR3 loop: CASSISQPGQFGFGYTF. The CDR3 nucleotides read TGTGCCAGTAGTATATCCCAACCGGGACAGTTCGGATTTGGCTACACCTTC.

This clone has more than one count but fewer than ten. V usage is TRBV5-6 and J usage is TRBJ1-1; maybe TRBD1 (5 bases). Germline CDR1 is SGHDT and CDR2 is YYEEEE. CDR3 length: 12 amino acids. V was clipped by 4 bases and J by 11 bases, with 15 bases between them. CDR3 DNA sequence: TGTGCCAGCAGCCTAGATGACCGGGGGGCTTTCTTT. The encoded protein is CASSLDDRGAFF.